The clone carrying this T cell receptor (beta chain) was picked up a small number of times. Antigen: not known. The sample belongs to a study of T-cell memory formation after mild COVID-19. Study in general: Among the donors, TCR clusters were largely specific to each donor.

Germline-derived CDR1 and CDR2 are MGHRA and YSYEKL. There are 16 residues in the CDR3. Trimming left V 0 bases short and J 3 bases short, with 12 bases between. TCRdb re-derived calls from the 5' RACE reads in MiXCR, one entry per CDR3 protein. The data hold approximately 150,000 distinct CDR3 sequences, with roughly 15% observed a single time. Study conclusions and caveats: For second-wave clones that peaked at day 37, SARS-CoV-2 specificity went unverified. Contracting clones from day 15 to 85 had balanced CD4/CD8; later expanders favoured CD4+. Cross-reactive memory seemingly joined, as some responding clones were found in pre-infection memory.

This receptor was obtained from an adult woman who had mild COVID-19 (a few samples of this study predate the infection). Cell type and time point are not known. Sequenced material: PBMCs or a T cell subset sorted from them (not recorded which). This chain joins TRBV4-1 and TRBJ1-5, with unresolved D. CDR3 nucleotides: TGCGCCAGCAGCCAAGAAGGAGGCACGTTCAATCAGCCCCAGCATTTT. Amino acids: CASSQEGGTFNQPQHF.